The next 11 T cell receptor beta chains were all read from a single sample in a study of blood T cell repertoires in COVID-19. Libraries were prepared by immunoSEQ multiplex PCR; TCRdb keeps only in-frame clonotypes and omits some of them. Among roughly 100,000 clones, about four fifths were seen once, and the ten largest hold 4.5%. What was sequenced was peripheral blood. These receptors all come from a human donor in a cohort sampled during active COVID-19.

The chain has TRBV4-1 and TRBJ2-3; 12 nucleotides match TRBD1. Germline-derived CDR1 and CDR2 are MGHRA and YSYEKL. Trimming took 4 bases from V and 3 from J; bases not matched to a gene: 8. The CDR3 is made up of 17 amino acids. The chain's CDR3 is CASSLSGTGGRTDTQYF. The CDR3 DNA follows: TGCGCCAGCAGCCTCTCCGGGACAGGGGGCCGGACAGATACGCAGTATTTT.

The chain combines TRBV5-1 with TRBJ1-1; the D is unclear. V was clipped by 2 bases and J by 0 bases, with 14 bases between them. The CDR3 covers 16 residues. Looked up from germline, CDR1 is SGHRS and CDR2 is YFSETQ. The CDR3 here is CASSFDGISLNTEAFF. CDR3 coding DNA: TGCGCCAGCAGCTTTGACGGGATCTCCCTGAACACTGAAGCTTTCTTT.

V gene TRBV5-1 combines with J gene TRBJ1-2; D uncertain. CDR1 and CDR2 from the germline V gene are SGHRS and YFSETQ. The CDR3 loop spans 13 amino acids. Trimming removed 4 bases at V and 5 bases at J, with 12 bases between. The CDR3 DNA follows: TGCGCCAGCAGCAACGGTGTGTTATATGGCTACACCTTC. Translation: CASSNGVLYGYTF.

The chain recombines TRBV24-1 with TRBJ2-3; possibly TRBD1 for D (6 bases). Germline CDR1 KGHDR, CDR2 SFDVKD. Trimming left V 7 bases short and J 7 bases short, with 14 bases between. The CDR3 is 13 residues long. The CDR3, as DNA: TGTGCCACCAGGGGGACACTCACGTATACGCAGTATTTT. Residues: CATRGTLTYTQYF.

The chain combines TRBV5-1 with TRBJ1-1; 8 positions agree with TRBD1. From germline, CDR1 is SGHRS and CDR2 YFSETQ. Trimming removed 4 bases from V and 3 bases from J; junction bases left unmatched: 8. The CDR3 loop spans 15 amino acids. The CDR3 sequence is CASSPTNRGDTEAFF. CDR3 in DNA: TGCGCCAGCAGCCCGACCAACAGGGGGGACACTGAAGCTTTCTTT.

The gene calls are TRBV6-5 and TRBJ1-2; TRBD1 matches at 7 bases. J was trimmed by 7 bases and V by 6 bases; bases with no gene match: 14. In germline, CDR1 is MNHEY, CDR2 SVGAGI. CDR3 length equals 15 residues. The CDR3 region has the DNA TGTGCCAGCAGCGCTAGTGCAGGGGGGATCCTTGGCTACACCTTC. Amino acid sequence: CASSASAGGILGYTF.

This clone was counted a single time. This sequence joins TRBV3-1 (or the pseudogene TRBV3-2) and TRBJ2-3; perhaps TRBD1 as D (6 bases). V lost 6 bases and J lost 2, with 9 bases in between. This CDR3 region has 13 residues. Germline V CDR1 and CDR2: LGHDT, YNNKEL (reference sequence). In nucleotides, the CDR3 is TGTGCCAGCAGAAGGACAGCCACAGATACGCAGTATTTT. Protein: CASRRTATDTQYF.

This clone was detected only a few times. V is TRBV3-1 (or the pseudogene TRBV3-2) and J is TRBJ2-7, with TRBD2 matching 13 bases. Unmatched junction bases numbered 5, after V lost 4 bases and J lost 2 bases. Germline CDR1 is LGHDT and CDR2 is YNNKEL (reference sequence). CDR3 size: 16 residues. The chain's CDR3 is CASSLFGLAGAYEQYF. The CDR3 DNA follows: TGTGCCAGCAGCCTTTTCGGACTAGCGGGGGCCTACGAGCAGTACTTC.

V gene TRBV11-3 combines with J gene TRBJ2-2; tentative D call: TRBD2 (6 bases). V lost 3 bases, J lost 2 bases, and 10 bases lay in between. In germline, CDR1 is SGHNT, CDR2 YENEEA. CDR3 length: 15 residues. The DNA for the CDR3 is TGTGCCAGCAGCTTCACTAGCTTTAACACCGGGGAGCTGTTTTTT. The encoded protein is CASSFTSFNTGELFF. The variable domain in full, completed from reference TRBV11-3 and TRBJ2-2, reads EAGVVQSPRYKIIEKKQPVAFWCNPISGHNTLYWYLQNLGQGPELLIRYENEEAVDDSQLPKDRFSAERLKGVDSTLKIQPAELGDSAVYLCASSFTSFNTGELFFGEGSRLTVL.

The chain couples TRBV5-1 to TRBJ2-2; D not certain. The CDR3 sequence is 14 residues long. V was shortened by 2 bases and J by 7 bases, with 12 bases between the two germline ends. Germline assignment: CDR1 SGHRS and CDR2 YFSETQ. Here the CDR3 DNA reads TGCGCCAGCAGCTTCGTACCAACAAACGGGGAGCTGTTTTTT. Its protein product is CASSFVPTNGELFF.

The chain is built from TRBV18 and TRBJ1-1; 9 bases match TRBD1. Per the germline V gene, CDR1 is KGHSH and CDR2 is LQKENI. CDR3 size: 14 residues. The V and J ends lost 2 bases and 3 bases, in that order; junction bases with no gene match: 1. CDR3 loop: CASSPGQGHTEAFF. The DNA for the CDR3 is TGTGCCAGCTCACCAGGACAGGGGCACACTGAAGCTTTCTTT.